Listed below are T cell receptor beta chains from one sample, sequenced in a study of CD8+ T cells in alopecia areata. Clones were sequenced by immunoSEQ multiplex PCR, and TCRdb holds only the in-frame ones, with some missing. The table shows roughly 250,000 clones, with 67% occurring only once. The sample in question was CD4+ T cells sorted from blood, obtained at week 0. The receptors were sampled from a human donor with alopecia areata. Both conserved end residues are part of each CDR3. The D gene is left open where the match is weak. Only some rows state a clone size, as once, few, many or a class for expanded clones.

-	-	TRBV2	TRBJ2-1	TGTGCCAGCCTTATTTACAATGAGCAGTTCTTC	CASLIYNEQFF
-	-	TRBV29-1	TRBJ2-2	TGCAGCGTCCAAGTTCAATTGACAGCCCCTCGGAGCACCGGGGAGCTGTTTTTT	CSVQVQLTAPRSTGELFF
-	-	TRBV30	TRBJ1-6	TGTGCCTGGAGTGTATCACAGGGTTTCTCACCCCTCCACTTT	CAWSVSQGFSPLHF
few	-	TRBV29-1	TRBJ2-7	TGCAGCGTTGAAGATCGACAGGACTACGAGCAGTACTTC	CSVEDRQDYEQYF
-	-	TRBV7-2	TRBJ1-5	TGTGCCAGCAGCTTAGGTATTACGAGATCGGATCAGCCCCAGCATTTT	CASSLGITRSDQPQHF
few	TRBD2	TRBV7-9	TRBJ2-5	TGTGCCAGCAGCTTAGCCGGGACTACCGATGAGACCCAGTACTTC	CASSLAGTTDETQYF
-	-	TRBV5-1	TRBJ2-5	TGCGCCAGCAGCCGCCAACCGGGTGGAGAGACCCAGTACTTC	CASSRQPGGETQYF
-	-	TRBV5-1	TRBJ2-1	TGCGCCAGCAGCGCCCAGCAGGGTGATGAGCAGTTCTTC	CASSAQQGDEQFF
-	-	TRBV9	TRBJ2-3	TGTGCCAGCAGCATCCGCCCCGACGGGGCAGATACGCAGTATTTT	CASSIRPDGADTQYF
-	TRBD2	TRBV7-2	TRBJ2-5	TGTGCCAGCAGCTTAGTCGGTAGCGGGGGGGCTCGGTCCCAGTACTTC	CASSLVGSGGARSQYF
-	-	TRBV30	TRBJ1-3	TGTGCCTGGAGTGTTGGGGGAAACACCATATATTTT	CAWSVGGNTIYF
-	TRBD1	TRBV9	TRBJ1-1	TGTGCCAGCAGCTCCCAGGGACAGCCGAACACTGAAGCTTTCTTT	CASSSQGQPNTEAFF
few	TRBD1	TRBV2	TRBJ1-6	TGTGCCAGCCGGACAGGGGGCTATAATTCACCCCTCCACTTT	CASRTGGYNSPLHF
few	-	TRBV6-5	TRBJ2-3	TGTGCCAGCGGCCCCCCGGGCCTCGCGACAGATACGCAGTATTTT	CASGPPGLATDTQYF
-	-	TRBV29-1	TRBJ1-2	TGCAGCGTTGAAAGGCCGGGAGGGGGCTATGGCTACACCTTC	CSVERPGGGYGYTF
-	-	TRBV5-1	TRBJ2-2	TGCGCCAGCAGCTTGGGAGCGACCGGGGAGCTGTTTTTT	CASSLGATGELFF
-	-	TRBV27	TRBJ1-6	TGTGCCAGCAGTTTATCAGGGGAGTTCTCACCCCTCCACTTT	CASSLSGEFSPLHF
-	-	TRBV6-5	TRBJ2-7	TGTGCCAGCAGCCGGGGGAGGGGGCTGAAGGAGCAGTACTTC	CASSRGRGLKEQYF
-	TRBD1	TRBV27	TRBJ1-5	TGTGCCAGCAGTCCCCGGACAGGGTTTGGCAATCAGCCCCAGCATTTT	CASSPRTGFGNQPQHF
-	TRBD2	TRBV29-1	TRBJ2-3	TGCAGCGCAGGACTAGCGGGGGGTGGGTACACAGATACGCAGTATTTT	CSAGLAGGGYTDTQYF
-	-	TRBV5-1	TRBJ2-2	TGCGCCACCCCGGGGGTGAGCACCGGGGAGCTGTTTTTT	CATPGVSTGELFF
-	-	TRBV5-1	TRBJ2-1	TGCGCCAGCTCCCCCCCCTCCTACAATGAGCAGTTCTTC	CASSPPSYNEQFF
-	TRBD1	TRBV30	TRBJ1-1	TGTGCCTGGAGTGTACTCGGAGGGGGCAACACTGAAGCTTTCTTT	CAWSVLGGGNTEAFF
-	TRBD1	TRBV15	TRBJ2-7	TGTGCCACCAGCAGAGGGGGGACAGGTCACGAGCAGTACTTC	CATSRGGTGHEQYF
-	-	TRBV11-2	TRBJ1-1	TGTGCCAGCAGAATAGGAGGGTCGCACACTGAAGCTTTCTTT	CASRIGGSHTEAFF
-	-	TRBV7-9	TRBJ1-2	TGTGCCAGCAGTCCTTATGGCTACACCTTC	CASSPYGYTF
-	-	TRBV19	TRBJ2-1	TGTGCCAGTTCTAGGGGTAGAAGCTCCTACAATGAGCAGTTCTTC	CASSRGRSSYNEQFF
-	-	TRBV7-2	TRBJ1-1	TGTGCCAGCAGCTTAAAGGCGCCGTCTTCTGAAGCTTTCTTT	CASSLKAPSSEAFF
-	-	TRBV7-9	TRBJ2-7	TGTGCCAGCTCTCAGGCGGGGAAGACCTACGAGCAGTACTTC	CASSQAGKTYEQYF
-	-	TRBV5-1	TRBJ1-2	TGCGCCAGCAGCTTCGTCGGGGCAGATGGCTACACCTTC	CASSFVGADGYTF
-	-	TRBV25-1	TRBJ2-7	TGTGCCAGCAGTGAATCGACCCCATACGAGCAGTACTTC	CASSESTPYEQYF
-	TRBD1	TRBV29-1	TRBJ2-7	TGCAGCGCCAGGGGGCAGGGGTCCTACGAGCAGTACTTC	CSARGQGSYEQYF
-	-	TRBV4-2	TRBJ1-1	TGTGCCAGCAGCCAAGACGGAGAGTGGGGGCGTAGCACTGAAGCTTTCTTT	CASSQDGEWGRSTEAFF
-	TRBD2	TRBV30	TRBJ2-3	TGTGCCTGCCTAGCGGGAGGAACAGATACGCAGTATTTT	CACLAGGTDTQYF
few	-	TRBV11-2	TRBJ2-6	TGTGCCAGCAGCCAGGGACTCTGGGACGAGGGGGCCAACGTCCTGACTTTC	CASSQGLWDEGANVLTF
-	-	TRBV27	TRBJ1-5	TGTGCCAGCAGTTTATTTCCCGGATATCAGCCCCAGCATTTT	CASSLFPGYQPQHF
-	-	TRBV15	TRBJ2-4	TGTGCCACCAGCACTAGGACAGACGGGTTCGCCAAAAACATTCAGTACTTC	CATSTRTDGFAKNIQYF
-	-	TRBV4-1	TRBJ1-4	TGCGCCAGCAGCCAAGAAAGGTGGGAAAAACTGTTTTTT	CASSQERWEKLFF
-	-	TRBV13	TRBJ2-6	TGTGCCAGCAGCGCCGGACAGTTCTCTGGGGCCAACGTCCTGACTTTC	CASSAGQFSGANVLTF
-	-	TRBV4-3	TRBJ2-3	TGCGCCAGCAGCCAGGACCTCAGAACAGATACGCAGTATTTT	CASSQDLRTDTQYF
-	-	TRBV29-1	TRBJ2-5	TGCAGCGCCGACGAGGAGGCTGAGTGGGGGACCCAGTACTTC	CSADEEAEWGTQYF
-	-	TRBV10-3	TRBJ2-5	TGTGCCAGCGCCGGGACCCCTCAAGAGACCCAGTACTTC	CASAGTPQETQYF
-	-	TRBV20-1	TRBJ1-2	TGCAGTGCTAGGGAGGTTGGCTACACCTTC	CSAREVGYTF
few	-	TRBV29-1	TRBJ2-7	TGCAGCGTTATACAGGGCCTCGGGACCTACGAGCAGTACTTC	CSVIQGLGTYEQYF
-	-	TRBV7-9	TRBJ1-5	TGTGCCAGCAGCTTAGTCGACAGTCAGCCCCAGCATTTT	CASSLVDSQPQHF
-	-	TRBV25-1	TRBJ2-1	TGTGCCAGCAGTAACACACATGAGCAGTTCTTC	CASSNTHEQFF
-	TRBD2	TRBV13	TRBJ2-7	TGTGCCAGCAGCCCCAGCGGGGGTGCCTACGAGCAGTACTTC	CASSPSGGAYEQYF
-	-	TRBV29-1	TRBJ1-1	TGCAGCGTTGAACAAAAAACTGAAGCTTTCTTT	CSVEQKTEAFF
-	-	TRBV29-1	TRBJ2-3	TGCAGCGTTGAGTACACAGATACGCAGTATTTT	CSVEYTDTQYF
-	-	TRBV7-9	TRBJ1-5	TGTGCCAGCAGTTCAGACAGGAGCAATCAGCCCCAGCATTTT	CASSSDRSNQPQHF
-	TRBD1	TRBV7-2	TRBJ2-7	TGTGCCAGCAGCTGGACCGGGACAGGGCTCTACGAGCAGTACTTC	CASSWTGTGLYEQYF
-	TRBD1	TRBV18	TRBJ2-5	TGTGCCAGCTCACCCCAGAGGACAGGGCCCAGGGGGACCCAGTACTTC	CASSPQRTGPRGTQYF